Below are 15 T cell receptor beta chains sequenced from a single sample in a study of T cells after yellow fever vaccination. One entry per CDR3 protein, called by TCRdb with MiXCR from the 5' RACE reads. The sample holds about 210,000 distinct CDR3 sequences, more than 3% seen once. The starting material was CD4+ T cells sorted from PBMCs, obtained 10 days after the yellow fever booster vaccination. Source of these receptors: a man aged 18-30 years who received the YFV17D yellow fever vaccine.

This chain joins TRBV9 and TRBJ2-7; D is tentatively TRBD1 or TRBD2 (5 bases each). The ends were cut back, 4 bases at V and 6 bases at J, with 17 bases in the middle. Per the germline V gene, CDR1 is SGDLS and CDR2 is YYNGEE. The CDR3 is 14 residues long. The CDR3 DNA sequence: TGTGCCAGCAGCCGGGGACCCCCGCTCTCCGAGCAGTACTTC. This codes for CASSRGPPLSEQYF.

As DNA, the CDR3 is TGTGCCAGCAGCCGGGACAGGGCTTCCAACGAGCAGTACTTC. It specifies CASSRDRASNEQYF. This rearrangement joins TRBV7-2 to TRBJ2-7, with 9 bases lining up with TRBD1. The V segment lost 5 bases and the J segment 5 bases; nucleotides outside the gene matches: 7. CDR1 and CDR2 from the germline V gene are SGHTA and FQGNSA. The CDR3 length is 14 residues.

This clonotype was seen at least ten times. The CDR3 reads CASSEKEYTEAFF. For the CDR3, the DNA is TGTGCCAGCAGTGAAAAGGAGTACACTGAAGCTTTCTTT. The chain is built from TRBV6-4 and TRBJ1-1; unclear D gene. Trimming took off 3 bases at V and 3 bases at J, with 8 bases between the two ends. From germline, CDR1 is MRHNA and CDR2 SNTAGT. CDR3 length equals 13 residues.

V gene TRBV6-2 or TRBV6-3 combines with J gene TRBJ2-2; 8 bases are a match to TRBD1. Germline V lookup: CDR1 MNHEY, CDR2 SVGEGT. The CDR3 contains 15 residues. Trimming removed 4 bases from V and 0 bases from J; junction bases left unmatched: 1. The CDR3 DNA sequence: TGTGCCAGCAGTTGGGACAGGACGAACACCGGGGAGCTGTTTTTT. Amino acid sequence: CASSWDRTNTGELFF.

Comment on this clonotype: A much larger clone sits a single nucleotide away, making a read error possible. J is TRBJ2-3 and V is TRBV7-2, with 10 bases fitting TRBD2. V was pared by 2 bases and J by 5 bases, with 4 bases of the junction left unmatched. In germline, CDR1 is SGHTA, CDR2 FQGNSA. This CDR3 is 15 amino acids long. The CDR3 loop reads CASSLWASGGDTQYF. CDR3 nucleotide sequence: TGTGCCAGCAGCTTATGGGCTAGCGGGGGAGATACGCAGTATTTT. Supplemented by reference TRBV7-2 and TRBJ2-3, the full variable domain reads GAGVSQSPSNKVTEKGKDVELRCDPISGHTALYWYRQSLGQGLEFLIYFQGNSAPDKSGLPSDRFSAERTGGSVSTLTIQRTQQEDSAVYLCASSLWASGGDTQYFGPGTRLTVL.

This clonotype was observed many times. The rearrangement uses TRBV12-3 or TRBV12-4 and TRBJ1-2; no firm D call. Trimming took 3 bases from V and 3 from J, leaving 11 bases between them. CDR3 size: 14 residues. Here the CDR3 reads CASSFNPEYYGYTF. The CDR3 DNA reads TGTGCCAGCAGTTTTAATCCAGAGTACTATGGCTACACCTTC.

This clonotype has a count of ten or more. The chain couples TRBV7-2 to TRBJ2-4; possible D gene TRBD1, 5 bases. CDR1 is SGHTA and CDR2 is FQGNSA in the germline V gene. Trimming removed 2 bases at V and 6 bases at J, with 11 bases between. The CDR3 runs to 14 residues. The CDR3 protein is CASSLSQGGNIQYF. DNA of the CDR3: TGTGCCAGCAGCTTAAGCCAGGGCGGAAACATTCAGTACTTC.

At least ten counts were recorded for this clonotype. The V gene is TRBV7-2, the J gene TRBJ1-2; TRBD1 is a possible D gene (5 bases). The CDR3 consists of 14 residues. Germline lookup yields CDR1 SGHTA and CDR2 FQGNSA. Trimming left V 5 bases short and J 7 bases short, with 17 bases between. The CDR3 loop reads CASSDRTSSSGYTF. The CDR3 coding sequence is TGTGCCAGCAGCGATCGGACATCGAGTAGTGGCTACACCTTC.

This clonotype was counted only a few times. The chain has TRBV19 and TRBJ2-3, with 8 bases fitting TRBD2. The germline CDR1 and CDR2 sequences are LNHDA and SQIVND (reference sequence). Trimming removed 3 bases from V and 0 bases from J; junction bases left unmatched: 5. This CDR3 is built from 16 residues. The CDR3 nucleotides read TGTGCCAGTAGTATTGTAGCGGGGACAAGCACAGATACGCAGTATTTT. This gives the protein CASSIVAGTSTDTQYF.

In this sample, this clonotype turned up many times. The V and J genes are TRBV5-1 and TRBJ2-5, with D perhaps matching TRBD2 (6 bases). Deletions cut 3 bases from V and 1 base from J, with 10 bases between. The CDR3 extends over 14 amino acids. Germline CDR1 reads SGHRS; CDR2 reads YFSETQ. The CDR3 spells CASSWGLIQETQYF. In nucleotides, the CDR3 is TGCGCCAGCAGCTGGGGACTGATCCAAGAGACCCAGTACTTC.

A few counts support this clonotype. This chain connects TRBV19 to TRBJ2-7, with D unresolved. This CDR3 comprises 10 residues. V was clipped by 6 bases and J by 3 bases, with 3 bases between them. Germline V lookup: CDR1 LNHDA, CDR2 SQIVND (reference sequence). The CDR3 sequence: CASRVYEQYV. CDR3 bases: TGTGCCAGTAGGGTCTACGAGCAGTACGTC.

The sample holds a few counts of this clonotype. The chain employs TRBV18 and TRBJ1-1; TRBD1 matches at 7 bases. The V segment lost 8 bases and the J segment 1 base; nucleotides outside the gene matches: 10. The CDR3 consists of 15 residues. CDR1 and CDR2 (germline): KGHSH, LQKENI. CDR3 region: CASALDRDGNTEAFF. In nucleotides, the CDR3 is TGTGCCAGCGCTCTCGACAGGGACGGGAACACTGAAGCTTTCTTT.

V usage is TRBV5-1 and J usage is TRBJ2-5; TRBD2 matches 13 bases. Germline CDR1 is SGHRS and CDR2 is YFSETQ. V gave up 4 bases and J gave up 2 bases; unmatched junction bases: 20. The CDR3 is 21 amino acids. The chain's CDR3 is CASSQRTSGGPRWGRQETQYF. The DNA for the CDR3 is TGCGCCAGCAGCCAAAGGACTAGCGGGGGCCCTCGTTGGGGGCGACAAGAGACCCAGTACTTC.

The chain carries TRBV5-1 and TRBJ2-5, with D possibly being TRBD1 (6 bases). V dropped 5 bases and J dropped 5 bases, with 10 bases sitting between them. Germline-derived CDR1 and CDR2 are SGHRS and YFSETQ. The CDR3 is 12 residues long. The CDR3 DNA follows: TGCGCCAGCAGTTGGGGGCGGGAGACCCAGTACTTC. It translates to CASSWGRETQYF.

This clonotype was observed a few times. The chain carries TRBV4-2 and TRBJ2-3; D could derive from TRBD1 or TRBD2 (5 bases each). Germline V gene data show CDR1 as LGHNA and CDR2 as YNFKEQ. Trimming pared 0 bases from V and 2 bases from J, leaving 9 bases between. The CDR3 extends over 15 amino acids. DNA for the CDR3: TGTGCCAGCAGCCAAGATCCCGGGGCCACAGATACGCAGTATTTT. This translates into CASSQDPGATDTQYF.